These 17 T cell receptor beta chains came from one sample sequenced in a study of T cell changes during pregnancy in multiple sclerosis. Generated by immunoSEQ multiplex PCR, the TCRdb table keeps only in-frame clones and is missing some. The sample lists more than 75,000 clones; around 93% were seen once. The sequences come from peripheral blood, collected in the third trimester of pregnancy. These receptor sequences come from a female donor with multiple sclerosis, enrolled in a pregnancy study.

V usage is TRBV9 and J usage is TRBJ2-3, with a weak D call TRBD2 (7 bases). The CDR3 is 16 amino acids. The germline V gene has CDR1 SGDLS and CDR2 YYNGEE. The ends were cut back, 0 bases at V and 6 bases at J, with 17 bases in the middle. As DNA, the CDR3 is TGTGCCAGCAGCGTAGCTACTACGGGGGGCCTGGATACGCAGTATTTT. Its protein product is CASSVATTGGLDTQYF.

The chain has TRBV7-8 and TRBJ2-1; 9 bases are a match to TRBD2. Germline V CDR1 and CDR2: SGHVS, FQNEAQ. With V trimmed by 1 base and J by 0 bases, 16 bases remained unmatched. The CDR3 has 21 residues. The CDR3 DNA sequence: TGTGCCAGCAGCTTAGAGTCGAGGTTGTTAGCGGGGGTAACCTCCTACAATGAGCAGTTCTTC. Translating it yields CASSLESRLLAGVTSYNEQFF. Drawing the rest from reference TRBV7-8 and TRBJ2-1, the complete variable domain is GAGVSQSPRYKVAKRGQDVALRCDPISGHVSLFWYQQALGQGPEFLTYFQNEAQLDKSGLPSDRFFAERPEGSVSTLKIQRTQQEDSAVYLCASSLESRLLAGVTSYNEQFFGPGTRLTVL.

This rearrangement joins TRBV20-1 to TRBJ1-1, with D possibly being TRBD1 (5 bases). CDR1 and CDR2 from the germline V gene are DFQATT and SNEGSKA (reference sequence). The CDR3 has 11 residues. The germline V and J ends were trimmed by 4 bases and 6 bases, with 9 bases remaining between them. CDR3 sequence reads: CSATRGSEAFF. CDR3 in DNA: TGCAGTGCTACAAGGGGTTCTGAAGCTTTCTTT.

To note about this clone: At one of its ends the junction is not consistent with the germline gene, which may arise from a read error. This chain uses TRBV7-7 with TRBJ2-5, with 7 bases fitting TRBD2. Germline V gene data show CDR1 as SSHAT and CDR2 as FNYEAQ (reference sequence). There are 16 residues in the CDR3. The CDR3 DNA reads as TGTGCTAGCAGCTTAGGGAGGGCAATCAATCAAGAGACCCAGTACTTC. Amino acid sequence: CASSLGRAINQETQYF.

The V and J genes are TRBV7-3 and TRBJ2-1; TRBD1 matches 8 bases. The V gene end was trimmed by 5 bases and the J gene end by 10 bases; junction bases not matched to a gene: 10. Germline V gene sequence: CDR1 SGHTA, CDR2 FQGTGA. The CDR3 consists of 14 residues. The CDR3 loop reads CASSPTGAPTEQFF. The CDR3, as DNA: TGTGCCAGCAGCCCGACAGGGGCCCCCACAGAGCAGTTCTTC.

This clone came up once. V usage is TRBV2 and J usage is TRBJ2-4; 10 bases match TRBD2. With V trimmed by 8 bases and J by 0 bases, 13 bases remained unmatched. CDR1 and CDR2 (germline): SNHLY, FYNNEI. This CDR3 has 18 residues. For the CDR3, the DNA is TGTGCCAGCGACAAATCCCCTAGCGGGGGATTAGCCAAAAACATTCAGTACTTC. This codes for CASDKSPSGGLAKNIQYF.

V and J are TRBV7-9 and TRBJ1-2; maybe TRBD1 (6 bases). Germline CDR1 is SEHNR and CDR2 is FQNEAQ (reference sequence). The CDR3 has 16 amino acids. The ends were cut back, 1 base at V and 3 bases at J, with 15 bases in the middle. CDR3 loop: CASSLVGAQGHYGYTF. In DNA form, the CDR3 reads TGTGCCAGCAGCTTAGTTGGGGCTCAGGGGCACTATGGCTACACCTTC.

The rearrangement joins TRBV19 to TRBJ1-2; 7 bases line up with TRBD1. Germline V CDR1 and CDR2: LNHDA, SQIVND (reference sequence). J was trimmed by 2 bases and V by 3 bases; bases with no gene match: 15. The CDR3 has 18 amino acids. The CDR3 DNA is TGTGCCAGTAGTATCCTGACGGGAGTACAGGGGAAGAACTATGGCTACACCTTC. This codes for CASSILTGVQGKNYGYTF.

V and J are TRBV7-2 and TRBJ2-3; possibly TRBD1 for D (6 bases). Germline V gives CDR1 SGHTA, CDR2 FQGNSA. The CDR3 covers 14 residues. Trimming shortened V by 3 bases and J by 4 bases, and 11 bases separated the two germline ends. In nucleotides, the CDR3 is TGTGCCAGCAGCTTCTTGGGACAATCAGATACGCAGTATTTT. Its translation is CASSFLGQSDTQYF.

The V and J genes are TRBV9 and TRBJ2-3; D might be TRBD2 (5 bases). V was cut by 0 bases and J by 5 bases, with 7 bases left in between. This CDR3 is built from 13 residues. Per germline, CDR1 SGDLS and CDR2 YYNGEE. This CDR3 is CASSVDRGDTQYF. DNA of the CDR3: TGTGCCAGCAGCGTAGATCGGGGAGATACGCAGTATTTT.

This chain uses TRBV13 with TRBJ2-7, with D possibly matching TRBD2 (5 bases). The CDR3 consists of 16 residues. Germline lookup yields CDR1 PRHDT and CDR2 FYEKMQ (reference sequence). The V gene lost 6 bases and the J gene lost 4 bases, with 22 bases spanning the gap. The CDR3 nucleotides are TGTGCCAGCAGTCCTTCAGGAACTCGGGGAGCATACGAGCAGTACTTC. This encodes CASSPSGTRGAYEQYF.

The gene calls are TRBV7-6 and TRBJ2-3; D perhaps matches TRBD2 (7 bases). V lost 5 bases to trimming and J lost 5 bases, with 20 bases between them. Germline assignment: CDR1 SGHVS and CDR2 FNYEAQ. This CDR3 region has 16 residues. The CDR3 DNA is TGTGCCAGCAGCGATATGGGCGGGGGCCCGGGAGATACGCAGTATTTT. This translates into CASSDMGGGPGDTQYF.

This clone was observed a single time. V and J are TRBV7-3 and TRBJ1-2; no firm D call. This CDR3 comprises 13 residues. Germline loops: CDR1 SGHTA, CDR2 FQGTGA. Trimming shortened V by 5 bases and J by 4 bases, and 11 bases separated the two germline ends. CDR3 amino acids: CASSADKAYGYTF. The CDR3 nucleotides read TGTGCCAGCAGCGCAGACAAGGCCTATGGCTACACCTTC.

This chain uses TRBV7-9 with TRBJ2-1, with D maybe TRBD2 (5 bases). Germline V gene data show CDR1 as SEHNR and CDR2 as FQNEAQ (reference sequence). V shed 2 bases and J shed 4 bases, with 12 bases lying between them. The CDR3 totals 15 residues. CDR3: CASSLSEGPYNEQFF. CDR3 nucleotide sequence: TGTGCCAGCAGCTTAAGTGAGGGTCCTTACAATGAGCAGTTCTTC.

This clone was counted once. The genes are TRBV6-5 and TRBJ2-3; 7 bases map to TRBD1. V lost 4 bases to trimming and J lost 1 base; unmatched junction nucleotides: 2. CDR1 and CDR2 (germline): MNHEY, SVGAGI. The length of the CDR3 is 14 residues. CDR3 protein: CASSWDSGTDTQYF. The CDR3, as DNA: TGTGCCAGCAGTTGGGACAGCGGCACAGATACGCAGTATTTT.

The chain carries TRBV25-1 and TRBJ1-5; D perhaps matches TRBD1 (5 bases). The CDR3 totals 15 residues. Germline assignment: CDR1 MGHDK and CDR2 SYGVNS. With 2 bases removed from V and 3 bases from J, the gap between germline ends came to 11 bases. CDR3 in DNA: TGTGCCAGCAGTGAAGGGGCGCAGGACAATCAGCCCCAGCATTTT. Its translation is CASSEGAQDNQPQHF.

This chain joins TRBV2 and TRBJ2-1; D remains unclear. This CDR3 has 15 residues. The germline V and J ends were trimmed by 5 bases and 0 bases, with 11 bases remaining between them. Germline V gives CDR1 SNHLY, CDR2 FYNNEI. CDR3 loop: CASSYLESSYNEQFF. DNA for the CDR3: TGTGCCAGCAGTTATCTAGAATCCTCCTACAATGAGCAGTTCTTC.